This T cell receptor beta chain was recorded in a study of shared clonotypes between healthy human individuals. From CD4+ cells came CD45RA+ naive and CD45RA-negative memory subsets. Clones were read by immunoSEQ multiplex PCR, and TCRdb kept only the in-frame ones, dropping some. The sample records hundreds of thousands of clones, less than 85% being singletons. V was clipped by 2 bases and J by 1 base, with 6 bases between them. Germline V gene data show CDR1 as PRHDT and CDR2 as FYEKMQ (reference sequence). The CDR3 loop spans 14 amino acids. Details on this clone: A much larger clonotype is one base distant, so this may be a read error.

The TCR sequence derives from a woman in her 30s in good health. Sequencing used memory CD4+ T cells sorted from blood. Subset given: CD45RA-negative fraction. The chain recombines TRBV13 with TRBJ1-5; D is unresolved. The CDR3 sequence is CASSLSGSNQPQHF. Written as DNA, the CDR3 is TGTGCCAGCAGCTTATCAGGCAGCAATCAGCCCCAGCATTTT.